The rows below give T cell receptor beta chains drawn from one sample of a study of blood T cell repertoires in COVID-19. Assay used: immunoSEQ multiplex PCR; TCRdb lists only in-frame clones, some missing. The sample gives 250,000 to 350,000 clones, about 89% of which show up once; around 13% is in the top ten. Source material: peripheral blood. The receptor source for this set is a woman aged 60 to 75 with acute or convalescent COVID-19. Each CDR3 is given with its conserved first and last residue. D genes are given only for firm matches. Some rows mark clone size as missing; the rest say once, few, many or name a class of expanded clone.

V	J	size	D	CDR3	DNA
TRBV10-3	TRBJ2-7	few	TRBD2	CAIRNTSGAYEQYF	TGTGCCATCAGGAACACTAGCGGAGCCTACGAGCAGTACTTC
TRBV9	TRBJ2-1	few	.	CASSVVIGREQFF	TGTGCCAGCAGCGTAGTAATTGGGCGCGAGCAGTTCTTC
TRBV11-2	TRBJ2-6	.	.	CASSLGPRGSGANVLTF	TGTGCCAGCAGCTTAGGCCCTCGCGGTAGTGGGGCCAACGTCCTGACTTTC
TRBV27	TRBJ2-1	.	.	CASGPRNEQFF	TGTGCCAGCGGGCCCCGGAATGAGCAGTTCTTC
TRBV27	TRBJ2-7	.	TRBD1	CASSRPGTGSYEQYF	TGTGCCAGCAGCCGACCCGGGACAGGGTCCTACGAGCAGTACTTC
TRBV9	TRBJ1-3	.	TRBD1	CASSTGGTSGNTIYF	TGTGCCAGTTCGACAGGGGGAACCTCTGGAAACACCATATATTTT
TRBV18	TRBJ1-6	.	.	CASSVQDQGSPLHF	TGTGCCAGCTCAGTCCAGGATCAGGGTTCACCCCTCCACTTT
TRBV6-2/TRBV6-3	TRBJ1-5	.	TRBD1	CASSYSKGQGVIPSQPQHF	TGTGCCAGCAGTTACTCGAAGGGACAGGGGGTAATACCGAGTCAGCCCCAGCATTTT
TRBV3-1/TRBV3-2	TRBJ2-1	.	TRBD2	CASSQDPSGGLDEQFF	TGTGCCAGCAGCCAAGATCCCAGCGGGGGCCTAGATGAGCAGTTCTTC
TRBV6-2/TRBV6-3	TRBJ1-5	.	.	CASSSAEFTQHF	TGTGCCAGCAGTTCCGCGGAGTTTACCCAGCATTTT
TRBV19	TRBJ1-5	.	.	CASSRPGGNPNQPQHF	TGTGCCAGTAGTAGGCCGGGGGGAAATCCCAATCAGCCCCAGCATTTT
TRBV6-2/TRBV6-3	TRBJ2-1	.	TRBD2	CASSFSSGRTNNEQFF	TGTGCCAGCAGTTTCTCTAGCGGGAGAACAAACAATGAGCAGTTCTTC
TRBV9	TRBJ2-5	.	TRBD2	CASSVVAGGPTQYF	TGTGCCAGCAGCGTAGTAGCGGGGGGGCCAACCCAGTACTTC
TRBV7-2	TRBJ1-1	.	.	CASSAMGGGNTEAFF	TGTGCCAGCAGCGCCATGGGGGGGGGTAACACTGAAGCTTTCTTT
TRBV27	TRBJ1-1	.	TRBD1	CASSLQGAGTEAFF	TGTGCCAGCAGTTTACAGGGGGCCGGCACTGAAGCTTTCTTT
TRBV3-1/TRBV3-2	TRBJ2-2	.	.	CASSQVCPGNTGELFF	TGTGCCAGCAGCCAAGTTTGTCCGGGGAACACCGGGGAGCTGTTTTTT
TRBV7-9	TRBJ1-4	.	.	CASSSRGTLIELFF	TGTGCCAGCAGCTCAAGGGGGACCCTTATAGAACTGTTTTTT
TRBV7-2	TRBJ2-1	.	.	CASSLRGLNNEQFF	TGTGCCAGCAGCTTAAGGGGACTGAACAATGAGCAGTTCTTC
TRBV4-1	TRBJ1-4	.	.	CASSQVFDEKLFF	TGCGCCAGCAGCCAAGTATTCGATGAAAAACTGTTTTTT
TRBV6-2/TRBV6-3	TRBJ2-1	.	TRBD2	CASSTGTSGYASYNEQFF	TGTGCCAGCAGTACCGGGACTAGCGGGTACGCTTCCTACAATGAGCAGTTCTTC
TRBV21-1	TRBJ1-5	.	.	CASSPPPQGAQPQHF	TGTGCCAGCAGCCCTCCCCCACAGGGGGCCCAGCCCCAGCATTTT
TRBV5-1	TRBJ2-7	.	TRBD1	CASSFGTGLYEQYF	TGCGCCAGCAGCTTCGGGACAGGCCTCTACGAGCAGTACTTC
TRBV14	TRBJ1-3	.	.	CASSPTAGTGNTIYF	TGTGCCAGCAGCCCCACCGCGGGGACTGGAAACACCATATATTTT
TRBV21-1	TRBJ2-4	once	.	CASSLQGALAKNIQYF	TGTGCCAGCAGCCTACAGGGGGCATTAGCCAAAAACATTCAGTACTTC
TRBV14	TRBJ2-4	once	TRBD2	CASSQAAGEPKNIQYF	TGTGCCAGCAGCCAAGCAGCGGGGGAGCCCAAAAACATTCAGTACTTC
TRBV7-3	TRBJ2-1	.	.	CASSLLAQTYNEQFF	TGTGCCAGCAGCTTACTAGCGCAAACCTACAATGAGCAGTTCTTC
TRBV28	TRBJ1-2	.	TRBD1	CASLRDRGLQNYGYTF	TGTGCCAGCCTCCGGGACAGGGGGCTTCAGAACTATGGCTACACCTTC
TRBV19	TRBJ1-3	.	TRBD1	CASSKPLQGTGNTIYF	TGTGCCAGTAGTAAACCCTTACAGGGGACTGGAAACACCATATATTTT
TRBV10-3	TRBJ1-2	.	.	CAISELPGGYYGYTF	TGTGCCATCAGTGAGTTGCCCGGCGGCTACTATGGCTACACCTTC
TRBV13	TRBJ2-2	.	.	CASSSAGNTGELFF	TGTGCCAGCAGCTCTGCGGGGAACACCGGGGAGCTGTTTTTT
TRBV5-4	TRBJ2-7	.	TRBD1	CASSWDRQLEQYF	TGTGCCAGCAGCTGGGACAGGCAGTTGGAGCAGTACTTC
TRBV13	TRBJ2-6	.	TRBD1	CASSPVGTGISGANVLTF	TGTGCCAGCAGCCCGGTGGGGACAGGGATTTCTGGGGCCAACGTCCTGACTTTC
TRBV20-1	TRBJ1-2	.	.	CSASWAQLNYGYTF	TGCAGTGCTAGTTGGGCACAGCTCAACTATGGCTACACCTTC
TRBV13	TRBJ1-2	.	.	CASRMLQGRLSGYTF	TGTGCCAGCAGAATGTTACAGGGAAGATTATCTGGCTACACCTTC
TRBV4-2	TRBJ2-7	.	TRBD2	CASSQSTSGSREQYF	TGTGCCAGCAGCCAATCGACTAGCGGGAGTAGGGAGCAGTACTTC
TRBV9	TRBJ1-4	.	.	CASSVAGATNEKLFF	TGTGCCAGCAGCGTAGCCGGAGCAACTAATGAAAAACTGTTTTTT
TRBV3-1/TRBV3-2	TRBJ2-3	.	TRBD1	CASSQDSERDRGSTDTQYF	TGTGCCAGCAGCCAAGACTCTGAGCGGGACAGGGGTAGCACAGATACGCAGTATTTT
TRBV6-1	TRBJ1-3	.	.	CASSERPGRNTIYF	TGTGCCAGCAGTGAACGACCAGGGAGAAACACCATATATTTT
TRBV5-6	TRBJ2-7	.	TRBD1	CASSPDRDYYEQYF	TGTGCCAGCAGCCCCGACAGGGATTACTACGAGCAGTACTTC
TRBV18	TRBJ2-1	.	.	CASSTLPESNEQFF	TGTGCCAGCTCAACTCTCCCTGAGAGTAATGAGCAGTTCTTC
TRBV6-2/TRBV6-3	TRBJ2-3	.	.	CASSYSSTGTPGTDTQYF	TGTGCCAGCAGTTATTCCTCAACCGGGACTCCGGGTACAGATACGCAGTATTTT
TRBV7-9	TRBJ2-5	.	TRBD2	CASSPPGVAGQETQYF	TGTGCCAGCAGCCCTCCGGGGGTAGCGGGCCAAGAGACCCAGTACTTC
TRBV4-2	TRBJ1-1	.	.	CASSQGREGNTEAFF	TGTGCCAGCAGCCAAGGCAGGGAAGGGAACACTGAAGCTTTCTTT
TRBV7-2	TRBJ1-1	.	.	CASSLVGGGAEAFF	TGTGCCAGCAGCTTAGTGGGGGGAGGGGCTGAAGCTTTCTTT
TRBV7-9	TRBJ1-3	.	.	CASSLYAPGEGNTIYF	TGTGCCAGCAGCTTATACGCTCCAGGGGAGGGAAACACCATATATTTT
TRBV18	TRBJ2-7	.	TRBD2	CASSPGASGSYEQYF	TGTGCCAGCTCACCCGGGGCTAGCGGATCCTACGAGCAGTACTTC
TRBV5-1	TRBJ1-4	.	.	CASSLHGLGEKLFF	TGCGCCAGCAGCTTGCATGGACTCGGAGAAAAACTGTTTTTT
TRBV4-3	TRBJ1-3	.	.	CASSQEEGDSGNTIYF	TGCGCCAGCAGCCAAGAGGAAGGGGACTCTGGAAACACCATATATTTT
TRBV7-9	TRBJ2-1	.	TRBD2	CASSFGAGQYNEQFF	TGTGCCAGCAGCTTCGGAGCGGGGCAGTACAATGAGCAGTTCTTC
TRBV11-2	TRBJ2-2	once	TRBD1	CASSQGVGGELFF	TGTGCCAGCAGCCAGGGGGTCGGCGGGGAGCTGTTTTTT
TRBV6-5	TRBJ2-5	.	TRBD1	CASSRTGSEQETQYF	TGTGCCAGCAGTCGGACAGGGTCGGAACAAGAGACCCAGTACTTC
TRBV7-3	TRBJ2-4	.	TRBD2	CASSSSGRSSDIQYF	TGTGCCAGCAGCTCAAGCGGGAGAAGCTCAGACATTCAGTACTTC
TRBV5-5	TRBJ2-2	.	.	CASSLPGHYTGELFF	TGTGCCAGCAGCCTACCGGGACACTACACCGGGGAGCTGTTTTTT
TRBV2	TRBJ1-2	.	TRBD1	CASSLILRDRAYGYTF	TGTGCCAGCAGCCTAATACTACGGGACAGGGCCTATGGCTACACCTTC